Shown below are 15 T cell receptor beta chains from a single sample sequenced in a study of Ad26.COV2.S vaccination and SARS-CoV-2 variants. The assay was immunoSEQ multiplex PCR, and TCRdb's table has in-frame clones only and misses some. The sample includes about 87,000 clones, more than 65% seen only once; the top ten take 16%. Source: peripheral blood, taken after recovery from COVID-19. The receptors were gathered from a human donor who had recovered from COVID-19.

This chain joins TRBV3-1 (or the pseudogene TRBV3-2) and TRBJ1-2; D unresolved. CDR3 length: 11 amino acids. V lost 3 bases, J lost 2 bases, and 1 base lay in between. Germline CDR1 is LGHDT and CDR2 is YNNKEL (reference sequence). CDR3 amino acids: CASSQNYGYTF. As DNA, the CDR3 is TGTGCCAGCAGCCAGAACTATGGCTACACCTTC.

The genes are TRBV5-5 and TRBJ1-2; D may be TRBD1 (5 bases). The CDR3 has 15 residues. V was shortened by 5 bases and J by 2 bases, with 16 bases between the two germline ends. The germline CDR1 and CDR2 sequences are SGHKS and YYEKEE (reference sequence). CDR3 protein: CASRFPRQFNYGYTF. For the CDR3, the DNA is TGTGCCAGCAGATTCCCTCGACAGTTCAACTATGGCTACACCTTC.

The rearrangement uses TRBV3-1 (or the pseudogene TRBV3-2) and TRBJ2-7, with D possibly TRBD1 on 6 matching bases. Germline-derived CDR1 and CDR2 are LGHDT and YNNKEL (reference sequence). The CDR3 spans 16 residues. Between the trimmed V and J ends, which lost 1 base and 8 bases, there was a span of 21 bases. For the CDR3, the DNA is TGTGCCAGCAGCCAAGCTCCATTACAGGGTCCCCCGAAGCAGTACTTC. This translates into CASSQAPLQGPPKQYF.

The V gene is TRBV20-1, the J gene TRBJ2-7, with TRBD2 matching over 7 bases. Germline CDR1 DFQATT, CDR2 SNEGSKA (reference sequence). The CDR3 consists of 11 residues. Trimming at V came to 5 bases and at J to 5 bases, leaving 3 bases not matched to a gene. The CDR3 reads CSAAGDHEQYF. The CDR3 nucleotides read TGCAGTGCTGCGGGGGACCACGAGCAGTACTTC.

A few counts support this clone. The chain links TRBV4-3 to TRBJ2-1, with TRBD2 as a possible D gene (6 bases). There are 17 residues in the CDR3. The V and J ends lost 0 bases and 2 bases respectively, with 14 bases between them. Germline V gene sequence: CDR1 LGHNA, CDR2 YSLEER. CDR3 in DNA: TGCGCCAGCAGCCAAGATTGGGGAGGAGAAGCCTACAATGAGCAGTTCTTC. It codes for CASSQDWGGEAYNEQFF.

The V gene is TRBV6-4, the J gene TRBJ1-2; possibly TRBD1 for D (6 bases). With 6 bases removed from V and 7 bases from J, the gap between germline ends came to 15 bases. Germline V gives CDR1 MRHNA, CDR2 SNTAGT. The length of the CDR3 is 13 residues. CDR3 amino acids: CASREQGGRGYTF. The DNA for the CDR3 is TGTGCCAGCAGGGAACAGGGCGGCCGTGGCTACACCTTC.

V and J are TRBV29-1 and TRBJ2-1; no definite D call. Trimming pared 5 bases from V and 1 base from J, leaving 12 bases between. The CDR3 spans 14 residues. CDR1 is SQVTM, CDR2 ANQGSEA, per germline. The CDR3 loop reads CSVIDTLSYNEQFF. In nucleotides, the CDR3 is TGCAGCGTTATAGACACCTTATCCTACAATGAGCAGTTCTTC.

As to this clone: The same CDR3 is also encoded by other DNA sequences in this sample. The chain joins TRBV7-2 to TRBJ2-3; the D is unclear. Trimming stripped 1 base from V and 5 bases from J, with 7 bases between. This CDR3 has 13 residues. Germline lookup yields CDR1 SGHTA and CDR2 FQGNSA. This chain's CDR3 is CASSLGWGDTQYF. The DNA of the CDR3 is TGTGCCAGCAGCTTAGGTTGGGGAGATACGCAGTATTTT.

The chain uses TRBV19 and TRBJ1-1; D perhaps matches TRBD1 (6 bases). Germline CDR1 is LNHDA and CDR2 is SQIVND (reference sequence). The CDR3 loop spans 14 amino acids. Trimming removed 6 bases from V and 2 bases from J, with 13 bases in between. The DNA of the CDR3 is TGTGCCAGTAGAAAACAGGGAGGTAACACTGAAGCTTTCTTT. Translating it yields CASRKQGGNTEAFF.

The chain has TRBV27 and TRBJ2-2; TRBD2 matches 8 bases. The CDR3 runs to 18 residues. In germline, CDR1 is MNHEY, CDR2 SMNVEV (reference sequence). V dropped 3 bases and J dropped 4; count of bases not matched to a gene: 13. Written as DNA, the CDR3 is TGTGCCAGCAGTTTTTCCAGAGGGACTAGAGGAGGCACCGGGGAGCTGTTTTTT. It yields the protein CASSFSRGTRGGTGELFF.

The rearrangement uses TRBV7-7 and TRBJ2-2; D is ambiguous. V lost 2 bases and J 7 bases, leaving 17 bases between the germline ends. This CDR3 comprises 16 residues. Looked up from germline, CDR1 is SSHAT and CDR2 is FNYEAQ (reference sequence). DNA for the CDR3: TGTGCCAGCAGCTTAAGCCAGAATCTCGGGTTCGGGGAGCTGTTTTTT. Protein: CASSLSQNLGFGELFF.

The chain employs TRBV18 and TRBJ1-2; 9 positions agree with TRBD1. The CDR3 sequence is 15 residues long. Germline lookup yields CDR1 KGHSH and CDR2 LQKENI. The trim removed 3 bases at V and 8 bases at J, leaving 10 bases unmatched. The CDR3 nucleotides read TGTGCCAGCTCACCGACCACGGGGACAGGGAAGGGCTACACCTTC. Its protein is CASSPTTGTGKGYTF.

This clone appeared once. The chain combines TRBV3-1 (or the pseudogene TRBV3-2) with TRBJ2-7; D is unclear. The length of the CDR3 is 12 residues. Germline CDR1 is LGHDT and CDR2 is YNNKEL (reference sequence). V lost 6 bases and J lost 2, with 8 bases in between. CDR3 protein: CASSLGAYEQYF. The CDR3 DNA is TGTGCCAGCAGTCTTGGTGCCTACGAGCAGTACTTC.

CDR3 region: CASSLSWGQGGEQYF. The CDR3 DNA reads TGTGCCAGCAGTTTATCGTGGGGACAGGGGGGCGAGCAGTACTTC. This chain joins TRBV27 and TRBJ2-7; 11 nucleotides agree with TRBD1. The V segment lost 0 bases and the J segment 6 bases; nucleotides outside the gene matches: 4. This CDR3 is 15 amino acids long. Germline V gene lookup returns CDR1 MNHEY and CDR2 SMNVEV (reference sequence).

The CDR3 DNA reads as TGTGCCAGCAGTTATGGGACAGCTAACACCGGGGAGCTGTTTTTT. This codes for CASSYGTANTGELFF. The chain links TRBV6-2 or TRBV6-3 to TRBJ2-2, with 7 positions matching TRBD1. This CDR3 spans 15 amino acids. CDR1 is MNHEY, CDR2 SVGEGT, per germline. V lost 3 bases and J lost 2; bases outside the gene matches: 3.